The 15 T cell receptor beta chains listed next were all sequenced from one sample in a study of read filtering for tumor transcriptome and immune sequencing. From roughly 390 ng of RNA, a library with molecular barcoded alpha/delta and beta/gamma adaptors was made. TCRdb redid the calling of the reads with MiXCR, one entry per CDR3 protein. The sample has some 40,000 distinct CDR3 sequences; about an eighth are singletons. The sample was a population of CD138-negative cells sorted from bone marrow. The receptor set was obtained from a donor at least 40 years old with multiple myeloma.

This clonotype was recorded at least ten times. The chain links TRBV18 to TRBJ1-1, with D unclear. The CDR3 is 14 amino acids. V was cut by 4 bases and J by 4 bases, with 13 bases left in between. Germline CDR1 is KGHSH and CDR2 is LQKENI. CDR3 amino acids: CASSLIWSSTEAFF. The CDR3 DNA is TGTGCCAGCTCACTCATTTGGTCGAGCACTGAAGCTTTCTTT. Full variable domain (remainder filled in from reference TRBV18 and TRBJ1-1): NAGVMQNPRHLVRRRGQEARLRCSPMKGHSHVYWYRQLPEEGLKFMVYLQKENIIDESGMPKERFSAEFPKEGPSILRIQQVVRGDSAAYFCASSLIWSSTEAFFGQGTRLTVV.

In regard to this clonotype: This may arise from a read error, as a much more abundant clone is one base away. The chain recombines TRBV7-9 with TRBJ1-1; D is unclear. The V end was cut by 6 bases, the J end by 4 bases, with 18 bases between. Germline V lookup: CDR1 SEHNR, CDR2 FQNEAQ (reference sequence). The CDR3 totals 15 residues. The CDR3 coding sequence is TGTGCCAGCAGGCCTAGTGTTCGTTTGGGCACTGAAGCTTTCTTT. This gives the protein CASRPSVRLGTEAFF.

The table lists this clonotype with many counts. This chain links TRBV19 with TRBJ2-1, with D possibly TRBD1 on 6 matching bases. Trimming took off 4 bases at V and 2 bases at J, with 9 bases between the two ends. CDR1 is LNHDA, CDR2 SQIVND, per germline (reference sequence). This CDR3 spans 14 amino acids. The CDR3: CASSTTGPYNEQFF. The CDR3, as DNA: TGTGCCAGTAGTACGACAGGTCCCTACAATGAGCAGTTCTTC.

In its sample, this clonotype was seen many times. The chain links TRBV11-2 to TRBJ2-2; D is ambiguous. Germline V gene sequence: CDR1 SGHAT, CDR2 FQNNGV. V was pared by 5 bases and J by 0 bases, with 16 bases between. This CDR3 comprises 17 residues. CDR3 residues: CASSPSLGSANTGELFF. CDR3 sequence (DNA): TGTGCCAGCAGCCCAAGCCTGGGCTCCGCGAACACCGGGGAGCTGTTTTTT. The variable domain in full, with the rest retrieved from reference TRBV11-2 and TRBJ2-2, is EAGVAQSPRYKIIEKRQSVAFWCNPISGHATLYWYQQILGQGPKLLIQFQNNGVVDDSQLPKDRFSAERLKGVDSTLKIQPAKLEDSAVYLCASSPSLGSANTGELFFGEGSRLTVL.

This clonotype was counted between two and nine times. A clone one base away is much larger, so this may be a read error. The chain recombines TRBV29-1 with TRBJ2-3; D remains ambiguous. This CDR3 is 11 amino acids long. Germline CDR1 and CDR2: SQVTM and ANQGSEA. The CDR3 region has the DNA TGCGGCGTTCAGCGATCAGATACGCAGTATTTT. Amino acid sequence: CGVQRSDTQYF.

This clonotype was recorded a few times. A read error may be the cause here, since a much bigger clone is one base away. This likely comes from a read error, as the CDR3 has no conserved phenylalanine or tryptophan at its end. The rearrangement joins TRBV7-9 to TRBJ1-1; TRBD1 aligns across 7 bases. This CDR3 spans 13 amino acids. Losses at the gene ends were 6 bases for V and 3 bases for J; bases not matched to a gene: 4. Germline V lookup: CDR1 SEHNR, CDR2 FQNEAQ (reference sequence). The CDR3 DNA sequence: TGTGCCAGCAGTACGGACAGGTACACTGAAGCTTTCTCT. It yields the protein CASSTDRYTEAFS.

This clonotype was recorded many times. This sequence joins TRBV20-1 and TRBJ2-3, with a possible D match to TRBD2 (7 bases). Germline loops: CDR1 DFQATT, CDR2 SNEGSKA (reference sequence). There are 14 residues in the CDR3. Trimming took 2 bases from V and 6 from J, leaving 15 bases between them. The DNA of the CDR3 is TGCAGTGCTAGAAGGTGGGGGGGCCTCGATACGCAGTATTTT. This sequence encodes CSARRWGGLDTQYF.

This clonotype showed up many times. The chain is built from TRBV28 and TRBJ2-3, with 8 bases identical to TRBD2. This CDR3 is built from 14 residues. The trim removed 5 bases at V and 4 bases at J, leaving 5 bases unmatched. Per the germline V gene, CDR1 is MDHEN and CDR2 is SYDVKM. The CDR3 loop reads CASSLSGGPDTQYF. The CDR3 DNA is TGTGCCAGCAGTCTGTCGGGGGGGCCAGATACGCAGTATTTT.

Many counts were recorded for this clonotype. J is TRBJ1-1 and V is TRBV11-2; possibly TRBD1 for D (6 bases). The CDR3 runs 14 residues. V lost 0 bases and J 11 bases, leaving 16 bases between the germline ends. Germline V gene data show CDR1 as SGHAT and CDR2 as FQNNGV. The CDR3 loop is CASSLDGSGQKAFF. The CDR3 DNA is TGTGCCAGCAGCTTAGATGGGTCGGGACAAAAGGCTTTCTTT.

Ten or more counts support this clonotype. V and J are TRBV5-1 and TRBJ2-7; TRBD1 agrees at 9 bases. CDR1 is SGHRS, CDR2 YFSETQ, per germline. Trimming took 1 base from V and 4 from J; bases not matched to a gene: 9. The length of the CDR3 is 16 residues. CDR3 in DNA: TGCGCCAGCAGCTTGTACGGACAGGGGAAGGGTTACGAGCAGTACTTC. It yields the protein CASSLYGQGKGYEQYF.

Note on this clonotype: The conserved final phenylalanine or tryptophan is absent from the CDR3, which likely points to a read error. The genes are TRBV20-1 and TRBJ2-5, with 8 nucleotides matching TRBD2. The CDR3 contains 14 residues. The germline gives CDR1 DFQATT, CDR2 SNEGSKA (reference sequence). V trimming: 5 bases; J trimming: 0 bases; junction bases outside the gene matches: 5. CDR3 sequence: CSASGLGHQETQYL. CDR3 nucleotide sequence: TGCAGTGCTTCGGGACTAGGACACCAAGAGACCCAGTACCTC.

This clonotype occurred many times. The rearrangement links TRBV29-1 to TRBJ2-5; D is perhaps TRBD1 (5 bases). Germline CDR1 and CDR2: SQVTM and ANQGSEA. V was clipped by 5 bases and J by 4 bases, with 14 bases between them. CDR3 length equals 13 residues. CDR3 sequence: CSVRSQGRETQYF. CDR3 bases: TGCAGCGTTCGGTCCCAGGGCCGAGAGACCCAGTACTTC.

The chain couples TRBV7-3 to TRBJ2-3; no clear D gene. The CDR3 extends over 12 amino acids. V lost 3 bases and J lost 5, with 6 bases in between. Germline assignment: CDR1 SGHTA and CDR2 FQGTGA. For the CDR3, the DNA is TGTGCCAGCAGCTTCCTAGGAGATACGCAGTATTTT. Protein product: CASSFLGDTQYF.

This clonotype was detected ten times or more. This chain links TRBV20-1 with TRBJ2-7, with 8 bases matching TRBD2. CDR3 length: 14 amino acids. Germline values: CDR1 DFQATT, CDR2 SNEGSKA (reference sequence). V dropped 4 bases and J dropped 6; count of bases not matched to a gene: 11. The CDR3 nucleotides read TGCAGTGCTACCGGGGGGGGGTCCTGGGGCGAGCAGTACTTC. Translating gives CSATGGGSWGEQYF.

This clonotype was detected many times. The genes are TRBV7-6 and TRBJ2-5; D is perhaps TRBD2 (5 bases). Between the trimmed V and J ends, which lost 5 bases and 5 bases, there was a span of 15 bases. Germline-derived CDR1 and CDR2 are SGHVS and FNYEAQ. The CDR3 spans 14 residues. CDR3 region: CASSPAGGVETQYF. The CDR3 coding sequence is TGTGCCAGCAGCCCGGCGGGTGGGGTTGAGACCCAGTACTTC.